The rows below give T cell receptor beta chains drawn from one sample of a study of blood T cell repertoires in COVID-19. Measured with immunoSEQ multiplex PCR; TCRdb has only the in-frame clones, and not every one. The sample has a few hundred thousand clones; almost 85% are singletons. Sequencing used peripheral blood. These receptors all come from a human donor in a cohort sampled during active COVID-19. The CDR3 runs from the conserved cysteine through the conserved F or W. Each record gives: D gene, J gene, clone size, V gene, CDR3 protein, CDR3 DNA. D genes are given only for firm matches. Rows may omit the clone size; those that give it use once, few, many or a size class.

D: TRBD1; J: TRBJ1-1; size: .; V: TRBV12-3/TRBV12-4; CDR3: CASIPTGGTEAFF; DNA: TGTGCCAGCATCCCTACAGGGGGCACTGAAGCTTTCTTT
D: TRBD1; J: TRBJ1-4; size: .; V: TRBV12-3/TRBV12-4; CDR3: CASSGTGVEKLFF; DNA: TGTGCCAGCTCCGGGACAGGGGTTGAAAAACTGTTTTTT
D: TRBD1; J: TRBJ2-6; size: .; V: TRBV5-1; CDR3: CASSALTGGLSGANVLTF; DNA: TGCGCCAGCAGCGCATTGACAGGGGGACTCTCTGGGGCCAACGTCCTGACTTTC
D: .; J: TRBJ1-2; size: .; V: TRBV12-3/TRBV12-4; CDR3: CASSAGAGGGYTF; DNA: TGTGCCAGCAGCGCCGGGGCGGGGGGCGGCTACACCTTC
D: TRBD1; J: TRBJ1-4; size: .; V: TRBV19; CDR3: CASIGHRGREKLFF; DNA: TGTGCCAGTATCGGGCACAGGGGCCGTGAAAAACTGTTTTTT
D: TRBD1; J: TRBJ2-5; size: .; V: TRBV19; CDR3: CASSNRGALGTQYF; DNA: TGTGCCAGTAGTAACAGGGGGGCCTTAGGGACCCAGTACTTC
D: .; J: TRBJ2-6; size: .; V: TRBV7-9; CDR3: CASSLGGAGANVLTF; DNA: TGTGCCAGCAGCTTAGGCGGGGCCGGGGCCAACGTCCTGACTTTC
D: TRBD1; J: TRBJ2-2; size: .; V: TRBV29-1; CDR3: CSAQGAGELFF; DNA: TGCAGCGCACAGGGGGCCGGGGAGCTGTTTTTT
D: TRBD1; J: TRBJ1-3; size: .; V: TRBV3-1/TRBV3-2; CDR3: CASSQTGAGNTIYF; DNA: TGTGCCAGCAGCCAGACAGGGGCTGGAAACACCATATATTTT
D: TRBD1; J: TRBJ1-6; size: .; V: TRBV27; CDR3: CASSALGQGRSPLHF; DNA: TGTGCCAGCAGTGCCTTGGGACAGGGGCGTTCACCCCTCCACTTT
D: TRBD1; J: TRBJ1-5; size: .; V: TRBV27; CDR3: CASSLTGVSNQPQHF; DNA: TGTGCCAGCAGTTTAACAGGGGTAAGCAATCAGCCCCAGCATTTT
D: .; J: TRBJ2-7; size: once; V: TRBV6-5; CDR3: CASRTLPAGEQYF; DNA: TGTGCCAGCAGAACACTCCCTGCGGGGGAGCAGTACTTC
D: TRBD1; J: TRBJ1-3; size: .; V: TRBV30; CDR3: CAWNPDRGPISGNTIYF; DNA: TGTGCCTGGAACCCGGACAGGGGACCCATCTCTGGAAACACCATATATTTT
D: .; J: TRBJ1-2; size: .; V: TRBV29-1; CDR3: CSVEWGVTNYGYTF; DNA: TGCAGCGTTGAATGGGGGGTTACTAACTATGGCTACACCTTC
D: .; J: TRBJ2-7; size: .; V: TRBV28; CDR3: CASYSTYEQYF; DNA: TGTGCCAGCTATAGTACCTACGAGCAGTACTTC
D: TRBD1; J: TRBJ1-5; size: once; V: TRBV18; CDR3: CASSPRGQGIQPQHF; DNA: TGTGCCAGCTCACCACGTGGACAGGGGATTCAGCCCCAGCATTTT
D: .; J: TRBJ2-7; size: .; V: TRBV25-1; CDR3: CASSEGRGYEQYF; DNA: TGTGCCAGCAGTGAAGGCAGGGGATACGAGCAGTACTTC
D: TRBD1; J: TRBJ1-2; size: .; V: TRBV9; CDR3: CASSVGGTAYGYTF; DNA: TGTGCCAGCAGCGTAGGGGGGACAGCGTATGGCTACACCTTC
D: .; J: TRBJ1-3; size: .; V: TRBV19; CDR3: CASSIRGGPGNTIYF; DNA: TGTGCCAGTAGTATACGGGGGGGGCCTGGAAACACCATATATTTT
D: .; J: TRBJ2-7; size: .; V: TRBV19; CDR3: CASSIAAGIAYEQYF; DNA: TGTGCCAGTAGTATAGCAGCAGGGATAGCCTACGAGCAGTACTTC
D: .; J: TRBJ2-1; size: .; V: TRBV14; CDR3: CASSQDTPVGEQFF; DNA: TGTGCCAGCAGCCAAGATACCCCCGTCGGTGAGCAGTTCTTC
D: .; J: TRBJ1-2; size: .; V: TRBV9; CDR3: CACGGNYGYTF; DNA: TGTGCCTGCGGGGGGAACTATGGCTACACCTTC
D: .; J: TRBJ2-2; size: few; V: TRBV19; CDR3: CASSNTQRNTGELFF; DNA: TGTGCCAGTAGTAACACCCAAAGGAACACCGGGGAGCTGTTTTTT
D: TRBD2; J: TRBJ2-1; size: .; V: TRBV3-1/TRBV3-2; CDR3: CASKQATSGGREQFF; DNA: TGTGCCAGCAAACAAGCGACTAGCGGGGGTCGTGAGCAGTTCTTC
D: TRBD2; J: TRBJ2-3; size: .; V: TRBV15; CDR3: CATSMQRGSPTDTQYF; DNA: TGTGCCACCAGCATGCAGCGGGGGTCTCCCACAGATACGCAGTATTTT
D: TRBD1; J: TRBJ1-4; size: .; V: TRBV2; CDR3: CASSEGQGQNEKLFF; DNA: TGTGCCAGCAGTGAAGGACAGGGTCAAAATGAAAAACTGTTTTTT
D: .; J: TRBJ1-1; size: few; V: TRBV15; CDR3: CATSIHAGTTEAFF; DNA: TGTGCCACCAGCATCCATGCGGGTACTACTGAAGCTTTCTTT
D: .; J: TRBJ1-2; size: once; V: TRBV28; CDR3: CASSSDIYGYTF; DNA: TGTGCCAGCAGTTCAGATATCTATGGCTACACCTTC
D: .; J: TRBJ2-7; size: once; V: TRBV12-3/TRBV12-4; CDR3: CASSLTGYEQYF; DNA: TGTGCCAGCAGTTTAACGGGCTACGAGCAGTACTTC
D: .; J: TRBJ1-2; size: many; V: TRBV4-1; CDR3: CASSQLHGPNNYGYTF; DNA: TGCGCCAGCAGCCAATTACATGGCCCCAATAACTATGGCTACACCTTC
D: .; J: TRBJ2-1; size: .; V: TRBV19; CDR3: CASSMILLSSYNEQFF; DNA: TGTGCCAGTAGTATGATACTACTGAGCTCCTACAATGAGCAGTTCTTC
D: TRBD1; J: TRBJ2-4; size: once; V: TRBV2; CDR3: CASRDRTGGRDIQYF; DNA: TGTGCCAGCAGAGACAGGACAGGGGGCAGGGACATTCAGTACTTC
D: TRBD1; J: TRBJ2-3; size: .; V: TRBV24-1; CDR3: CATGDRPDTQYF; DNA: TGTGCCACCGGGGACAGGCCAGATACGCAGTATTTT
D: .; J: TRBJ1-2; size: .; V: TRBV24-1; CDR3: CATSGEVANYGYTF; DNA: TGTGCCACCAGCGGGGAGGTAGCTAACTATGGCTACACCTTC
D: .; J: TRBJ1-2; size: few; V: TRBV12-5; CDR3: CASGLPGSNYGYTF; DNA: TGTGCTAGTGGTTTGCCCGGGAGTAACTATGGCTACACCTTC
D: .; J: TRBJ2-1; size: .; V: TRBV6-5; CDR3: CASSYSSGSSYNEQFF; DNA: TGTGCCAGCAGTTACTCGTCCGGGAGCTCCTACAATGAGCAGTTCTTC
D: .; J: TRBJ2-7; size: .; V: TRBV30; CDR3: CAWTQGFTYEQYF; DNA: TGTGCCTGGACTCAGGGATTTACCTACGAGCAGTACTTC